What follows are 8 T cell receptor beta chains derived from one specimen sequenced in a study of human T cells and chemical hapten exposure. As to time point: patch test 3, about 24 weeks after DPC sensitization. Treatment meaning: therapeutic diphenylcyclopropenone sensitization with weekly scalp DPC. TCRdb reprocessed the RACE reads with MiXCR, giving one entry per CDR3 protein. The sample has more than 150,000 distinct CDR3 sequences; about 25% are singletons. The sequencing used whole blood, collected in connection with sensitization to the hapten diphenylcyclopropenone (DPC). These receptors all stem from a woman between 40 and 55 years old with alopecia areata. Some clones in this sample may be carry-over from other donors' samples.

The chain combines TRBV6-1 with TRBJ2-6, with 7 bases fitting TRBD1. This CDR3 contains 16 residues. The ends lost 6 bases at V and 6 bases at J; junction bases unmatched: 11. Germline CDR1 reads MNHNS; CDR2 reads SASEGT. The CDR3 spells CASRILGQAEANVLTF. The CDR3 DNA reads as TGTGCCAGCAGAATACTTGGACAGGCTGAGGCCAACGTCCTGACTTTC.

This clonotype appeared a single time. The V and J genes are TRBV7-2 and TRBJ2-2; 12 positions match TRBD2. Germline V gene lookup returns CDR1 SGHTA and CDR2 FQGNSA. The length of the CDR3 is 18 residues. J was trimmed by 4 bases and V by 5 bases; bases with no gene match: 11. As DNA, the CDR3 is TGTGCCAGCAGCCTCTTGACTAGCGGGAGAAGGGTCACCGGGGAGCTGTTTTTT. Translating it yields CASSLLTSGRRVTGELFF.

The J gene is TRBJ2-1, the V gene TRBV10-3; 10 nucleotides match TRBD2. The germline V gene has CDR1 ENHRY and CDR2 SYGVKD. V was pared by 4 bases and J by 3 bases, with 3 bases of the junction left unmatched. The CDR3 is 15 amino acids. In DNA form, the CDR3 reads TGTGCCATCAGTGGGACTAGCGGAATCTACAATGAGCAGTTCTTC. Its translation: CAISGTSGIYNEQFF.

The CDR3 protein is CASSLGSISRYNEKLFF. The CDR3 coding sequence is TGCGCCAGCAGCTTGGGGAGCATAAGCAGATATAATGAAAAACTGTTTTTT. The J gene is TRBJ1-4, the V gene TRBV5-1; D not certain. This CDR3 region has 17 residues. CDR1 and CDR2 from the germline V gene are SGHRS and YFSETQ. V was clipped by 0 bases and J by 4 bases, with 16 bases between them.

This clonotype was seen only a few times. J is TRBJ2-3 and V is TRBV15; D ambiguous. Germline V gene data show CDR1 as LNHNV and CDR2 as YYDKDF (reference sequence). V lost 0 bases, J lost 4 bases, and 5 bases lay in between. The CDR3 covers 13 residues. The CDR3 loop is CATSRDKPDTQYF. Here the CDR3 DNA reads TGTGCCACCAGCAGAGATAAACCAGATACGCAGTATTTT. The variable domain in full, completed from reference TRBV15 and TRBJ2-3, reads DAMVIQNPRYQVTQFGKPVTLSCSQTLNHNVMYWYQQKSSQAPKLLFHYYDKDFNNEADTPDNFQSRRPNTSFCFLDIRSPGLGDTAMYLCATSRDKPDTQYFGPGTRLTVL.

This clonotype was seen a handful of times. V and J are TRBV2 and TRBJ2-2, with 8 bases that match TRBD2. Trimming at V came to 3 bases and at J to 6 bases, leaving 9 bases not matched to a gene. The length of the CDR3 is 16 residues. Per germline, CDR1 SNHLY and CDR2 FYNNEI. This chain's CDR3 is CASSDGASGGAGELFF. The CDR3 DNA reads TGTGCCAGCAGTGATGGCGCTTCCGGGGGGGCCGGGGAGCTGTTTTTT.

This clonotype was found a few times. This chain uses TRBV4-3 with TRBJ2-7, with 8 bases identical to TRBD2. Germline V CDR1 and CDR2: LGHNA, YSLEER. The CDR3 covers 13 residues. V shed 2 bases, J shed 6 bases, and the junction held 3 bases outside the gene matches. The CDR3 is CASSQQRELEQYF. CDR3 coding DNA: TGCGCCAGCAGCCAACAGCGGGAGCTCGAGCAGTACTTC.

This chain connects TRBV28 to TRBJ1-2; 9 bases fit TRBD1. This CDR3 contains 15 residues. The V segment lost 6 bases and the J segment 5 bases; nucleotides outside the gene matches: 10. Germline V lookup: CDR1 MDHEN, CDR2 SYDVKM. The CDR3 sequence is CASSRGQGLLYGYTF. The CDR3, as DNA: TGTGCCAGCAGCCGAGGACAGGGGCTTCTTTATGGCTACACCTTC.